This TCR beta chain was sequenced during a study of beta chain features in type 1 diabetes. Study-wide results and limits: Unsettled here was the matter of whether HLA type influences TCRB rearrangement. Patients with type 1 diabetes showed fewer VDJ junction insertions and more deletions. Researchers report that Type 1 diabetes patients had moderately but significantly shorter TCRB CDR3s across all four CD4+ subsets.

This clone was recorded a few times. Antigen: not known. Every bit of the isolated RNA underwent reverse transcription, so sequencing read expressed TCRB transcripts. Clones were read by immunoSEQ multiplex PCR, and TCRdb kept only the in-frame ones, dropping some. Among about 170,000 clones, approximately 8.1% were seen once, and the ten largest hold under 0.6%. V was clipped by 5 bases and J by 1 base, with 18 bases between them. This CDR3 has 18 residues. Germline V gene lookup returns CDR1 LNHDA and CDR2 SQIVND (reference sequence). V is TRBV19 and J is TRBJ2-6; D is perhaps TRBD1 (7 bases). The receptor was isolated from a man between 18 and 35 years old with type 1 diabetes. Sequenced input: central memory CD4+ T cells from blood. CDR3 coding DNA: TGTGCCAGTAGTGTGAGACAGGGAGGCGGATCTGGGGCCAACGTCCTGACTTTC. Residues: CASSVRQGGGSGANVLTF.